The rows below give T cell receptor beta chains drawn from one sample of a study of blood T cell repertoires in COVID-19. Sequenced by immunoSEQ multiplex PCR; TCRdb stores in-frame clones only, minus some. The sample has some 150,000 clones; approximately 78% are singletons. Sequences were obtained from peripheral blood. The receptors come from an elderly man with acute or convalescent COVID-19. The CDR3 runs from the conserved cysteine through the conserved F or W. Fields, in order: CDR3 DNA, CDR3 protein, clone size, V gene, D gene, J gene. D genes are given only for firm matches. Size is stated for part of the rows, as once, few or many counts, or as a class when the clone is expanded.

DNA: TGTGCCAGCAGCTTGGCGGGGGGGGAGACCCAGTACTTC
CDR3: CASSLAGGETQYF
size: -
V: TRBV5-4
D: TRBD2
J: TRBJ2-5

DNA: TGTGCCAGCAGCCAAGAAGGGAGTAGGTTGGAGACCCAGTACTTC
CDR3: CASSQEGSRLETQYF
size: -
V: TRBV14
D: -
J: TRBJ2-5

DNA: TGCAGCCTTAAAGCCCGCGAGGGGGCAGATACGCAGTATTTT
CDR3: CSLKAREGADTQYF
size: -
V: TRBV29-1
D: -
J: TRBJ2-3

DNA: TGTGCCACCAGCAGAGAGGAAGTAGTGGAGAAACTGTTTTTT
CDR3: CATSREEVVEKLFF
size: -
V: TRBV15
D: -
J: TRBJ1-4

DNA: TGTGCCAGCAGTTACCCGAACCGACAGGGGCACTATGGCTACACCTTC
CDR3: CASSYPNRQGHYGYTF
size: -
V: TRBV6-5
D: TRBD1
J: TRBJ1-2

DNA: TGTGCCACCAGTCGCGGGGCGGGCTCCTACAATGAGCAGTTCTTC
CDR3: CATSRGAGSYNEQFF
size: -
V: TRBV24-1
D: -
J: TRBJ2-1

DNA: TGTGCCAGCAGTCCAACTATTTTTGAGTACGGGGAGCTGTTTTTT
CDR3: CASSPTIFEYGELFF
size: -
V: TRBV28
D: -
J: TRBJ2-2

DNA: TGTGCCAGCAGTTTCGGGGTCACCCTCCACTTT
CDR3: CASSFGVTLHF
size: -
V: TRBV12-3/TRBV12-4
D: -
J: TRBJ1-6

DNA: TGTGCCAGTAGTATAGAAAGGGCCAGGGCGAACACTGAAGCTTTCTTT
CDR3: CASSIERARANTEAFF
size: few
V: TRBV19
D: -
J: TRBJ1-1

DNA: TGTGCCAGCTCACCTCCGTCTGTTGAGTATGGCTACACCTTC
CDR3: CASSPPSVEYGYTF
size: -
V: TRBV18
D: -
J: TRBJ1-2